Below, 25 T cell receptor beta chains from the same sample are listed, as sequenced in a study of blood T cell repertoires in COVID-19. Repertoires were generated with immunoSEQ multiplex PCR, while TCRdb's copy carries only in-frame clones and drops some. The profile shows under 250,000 clones, around 86% of them singletons. Input material: peripheral blood. These TCRs come from a woman in her sixties who had recovered from COVID-19.

This sequence joins TRBV6-6 and TRBJ2-1; D ambiguous. Deletions cut 0 bases from V and 9 bases from J, with 12 bases between. CDR1 and CDR2 (germline): MNHNY, SVGAGI (reference sequence). The CDR3 extends over 14 amino acids. This CDR3 reads CASSYSSGLGEQFF. The CDR3 nucleotides read TGTGCCAGCAGTTACTCCTCCGGGTTAGGTGAGCAGTTCTTC.

The chain employs TRBV6-5 and TRBJ1-5; 7 bases map to TRBD1. The CDR3 is made up of 16 amino acids. Germline CDR1 and CDR2: MNHEY and SVGAGI. V trimming: 2 bases; J trimming: 6 bases; junction bases outside the gene matches: 10. The CDR3 DNA sequence: TGTGCCAGCAGTTACCGTAGACAGGGTGAGTTTCAGCCCCAGCATTTT. Encoded protein: CASSYRRQGEFQPQHF.

This chain connects TRBV28 to TRBJ1-1; no definite D call. CDR3 length equals 15 residues. V was cut by 3 bases and J by 6 bases, with 17 bases left in between. In germline, CDR1 is MDHEN, CDR2 SYDVKM. The CDR3 nucleotides are TGTGCCAGCAGTTTGGCCGGGAGCCTCTCCCCTGAAGCTTTCTTT. This translates into CASSLAGSLSPEAFF.

The chain is built from TRBV6-2 or TRBV6-3 and TRBJ2-4; D not resolved. This CDR3 contains 18 residues. Looked up from germline, CDR1 is MNHEY and CDR2 is SVGEGT. Trimming removed 0 bases at V and 0 bases at J, with 15 bases between. For the CDR3, the DNA is TGTGCCAGCAGTTACTCTACCCTTGTTGGAGTAGCCAAAAACATTCAGTACTTC. Encoded protein: CASSYSTLVGVAKNIQYF.

V usage is TRBV27 and J usage is TRBJ1-1; 7 nucleotides align to TRBD1. From germline, CDR1 is MNHEY and CDR2 SMNVEV (reference sequence). V shed 0 bases, J shed 7 bases, and the junction held 2 bases outside the gene matches. The CDR3 has 13 residues. CDR3 sequence reads: CASSLSRGVEAFF. The CDR3 DNA is TGTGCCAGCAGTTTATCCAGGGGGGTTGAAGCTTTCTTT.

J is TRBJ2-1 and V is TRBV5-1, with 8 bases aligning to TRBD2. Trimming cost V 3 bases and J 7 bases; bases outside gene matches: 12. This CDR3 contains 16 residues. Germline lookup yields CDR1 SGHRS and CDR2 YFSETQ. CDR3 in amino acids: CASSSALAAGGNEQFF. CDR3 nucleotides: TGCGCCAGCAGCTCCGCACTAGCGGCGGGTGGTAATGAGCAGTTCTTC.

The chain is built from TRBV7-2 and TRBJ2-7, with unresolved D. Germline-derived CDR1 and CDR2 are SGHTA and FQGNSA. The ends were cut back, 5 bases at V and 7 bases at J, with 12 bases in the middle. CDR3 length equals 12 residues. For the CDR3, the DNA is TGTGCCAGCAGCCCGCAATGGGCTGAGCAGTACTTC. Amino acid sequence: CASSPQWAEQYF.

The rearrangement links TRBV5-5 to TRBJ1-5, with D possibly being TRBD1 (6 bases). The CDR3 has 15 amino acids. Germline-derived CDR1 and CDR2 are SGHKS and YYEKEE (reference sequence). Trimming pared 1 base from V and 1 base from J, leaving 9 bases between. The CDR3 loop reads CASSLWTESNQPQHF. In DNA form, the CDR3 reads TGTGCCAGCAGCTTGTGGACAGAGAGCAATCAGCCCCAGCATTTT.

The chain links TRBV6-1 to TRBJ1-5; 7 bases are shared with TRBD1. Germline loops: CDR1 MNHNS, CDR2 SASEGT. After removal of 3 bases from V and 3 bases from J, the junction contained 14 bases not matched to a gene. This CDR3 has 18 amino acids. The CDR3 loop is CASSDQPPETGPNQPQHF. CDR3 nucleotide sequence: TGTGCCAGCAGTGATCAGCCGCCGGAGACAGGGCCCAATCAGCCCCAGCATTTT.

The chain couples TRBV7-3 to TRBJ2-1; unclear D gene. Per germline, CDR1 SGHTA and CDR2 FQGTGA. V was shortened by 5 bases and J by 5 bases, with 28 bases between the two germline ends. This CDR3 region has 19 residues. The chain's CDR3 is CASSPRRSSTYFSNNEQFF. The CDR3 bases are TGTGCCAGCAGCCCCCGGCGGTCATCTACCTACTTTAGTAACAATGAGCAGTTCTTC.

The chain employs TRBV5-6 and TRBJ2-7, with 8 bases identical to TRBD2. This CDR3 region has 14 residues. Germline values: CDR1 SGHDT, CDR2 YYEEEE. Trimming at V came to 1 base and at J to 3 bases, leaving 3 bases not matched to a gene. CDR3 coding DNA: TGTGCCAGCAGCTTGCGGGGGGGCTACTACGAGCAGTACTTC. Translated: CASSLRGGYYEQYF.

The chain has TRBV19 and TRBJ2-7, with a possible D match to TRBD2 (6 bases). The V end lost 1 base, the J end lost 2 bases, and 15 bases lay between the germline ends. CDR1 is LNHDA and CDR2 is SQIVND in the germline V gene (reference sequence). CDR3 length equals 16 residues. The CDR3 spells CASSIGVSGGAYEQYF. The CDR3 DNA reads as TGTGCCAGTAGTATAGGCGTCTCCGGGGGAGCCTACGAGCAGTACTTC.

This rearrangement joins TRBV6-2 or TRBV6-3 to TRBJ1-2; D not resolved. The CDR3 totals 15 residues. Trimming removed 4 bases at V and 3 bases at J, with 15 bases between. Looked up from germline, CDR1 is MNHEY and CDR2 is SVGEGT. The CDR3 region has the DNA TGTGCCAGCAGTTCCCAATCTATGCGGGACTATGGCTACACCTTC. Amino acid sequence: CASSSQSMRDYGYTF.

This clone was seen a single time. V is TRBV7-3 and J is TRBJ1-1; weak D call: TRBD1 (6 bases). Trimming pared 6 bases from V and 2 bases from J, leaving 10 bases between. The CDR3 contains 13 residues. Germline-derived CDR1 and CDR2 are SGHTA and FQGTGA. The CDR3 region is CASRIQGNTEAFF. The CDR3 DNA sequence: TGTGCCAGCAGAATACAGGGAAACACTGAAGCTTTCTTT.

This chain links TRBV19 with TRBJ1-5; the D gene is possibly TRBD1 (6 bases). Germline V gene sequence: CDR1 LNHDA, CDR2 SQIVND (reference sequence). Deletions cut 7 bases from V and 0 bases from J, with 13 bases between. The CDR3 runs to 15 residues. The CDR3 DNA is TGTGCCAGTAAAAGGGAAGGGGGTAGCAATCAGCCCCAGCATTTT. This encodes CASKREGGSNQPQHF.

The gene calls are TRBV7-8 and TRBJ2-2, with 12 bases that match TRBD2. CDR3 length equals 17 residues. The J segment lost 2 bases and the V segment lost 5 bases, leaving 6 bases of the junction unmatched. Looked up from germline, CDR1 is SGHVS and CDR2 is FQNEAQ. The CDR3 DNA reads TGTGCCAGCAGCGGGTGGACTAGCGGGACTAACACCGGGGAGCTGTTTTTT. It is translated as CASSGWTSGTNTGELFF. Drawing the rest from reference TRBV7-8 and TRBJ2-2, the complete variable domain is GAGVSQSPRYKVAKRGQDVALRCDPISGHVSLFWYQQALGQGPEFLTYFQNEAQLDKSGLPSDRFFAERPEGSVSTLKIQRTQQEDSAVYLCASSGWTSGTNTGELFFGEGSRLTVL.

V and J are TRBV3-1 (or the pseudogene TRBV3-2) and TRBJ1-3; D remains unclear. This CDR3 spans 13 amino acids. Between the trimmed V and J ends, which lost 0 bases and 7 bases, there was a span of 7 bases. Per germline, CDR1 LGHDT and CDR2 YNNKEL (reference sequence). The CDR3 bases are TGTGCCAGCAGCCAAGATGTCGGTAACACCATATATTTT. Translating it yields CASSQDVGNTIYF.

The J gene is TRBJ2-7, the V gene TRBV12-3 or TRBV12-4; tentatively, D is TRBD1 (5 bases). Trimming took off 9 bases at V and 4 bases at J, with 13 bases between the two ends. The CDR3 has 12 amino acids. The DNA for the CDR3 is TGTGCCAGTGGGGCCTGGGTTTACGAGCAGTACTTC. This encodes CASGAWVYEQYF.

The V call is TRBV6-2 or TRBV6-3, the J call TRBJ2-2, with D maybe TRBD1 (5 bases). Trimming cost V 6 bases and J 0 bases, with 11 bases left between them. From germline, CDR1 is MNHEY and CDR2 SVGEGT. The CDR3 contains 15 residues. The CDR3 DNA reads TGTGCCAGCAGCCAACAGGAAGCGAACACCGGGGAGCTGTTTTTT. It yields the protein CASSQQEANTGELFF.

The chain links TRBV3-1 (or the pseudogene TRBV3-2) to TRBJ2-3, with TRBD1 matching 7 bases. Germline trimming cut 3 bases from V and 1 base from J; bases unmatched to any gene: 19. The CDR3 spans 20 residues. Germline V gene sequence: CDR1 LGHDT, CDR2 YNNKEL (reference sequence). CDR3 DNA: TGTGCCAGCAGCCACGACCTATGGGACAGCTTTATGACAGGCACAGATACGCAGTATTTT. It codes for CASSHDLWDSFMTGTDTQYF.

This clone occurred once. The chain uses TRBV5-1 and TRBJ2-3; 9 bases match TRBD2. The CDR3 extends over 17 amino acids. Germline V gives CDR1 SGHRS, CDR2 YFSETQ. After removal of 1 base from V and 2 bases from J, the junction contained 8 bases not matched to a gene. CDR3: CASSLNPSGGFTDTQYF. In DNA form, the CDR3 reads TGCGCCAGCAGCTTGAACCCCAGCGGGGGGTTCACAGATACGCAGTATTTT. Looking up the rest from reference TRBV5-1 and TRBJ2-3 gives the full variable domain: KAGVTQTPRYLIKTRGQQVTLSCSPISGHRSVSWYQQTPGQGLQFLFEYFSETQRNKGNFPGRFSGRQFSNSRSEMNVSTLELGDSALYLCASSLNPSGGFTDTQYFGPGTRLTVL.

This clone has a single count. The chain employs TRBV7-2 and TRBJ2-7; D ambiguous. Germline CDR1 SGHTA, CDR2 FQGNSA. Trimming shortened V by 1 base and J by 2 bases, and 9 bases separated the two germline ends. The CDR3 spans 14 residues. CDR3 nucleotides: TGTGCCAGCAGCTTAGTTCCCTTTACCTACGAGCAGTACTTC. It translates to CASSLVPFTYEQYF.

The chain combines TRBV2 with TRBJ1-4; 10 nucleotides agree with TRBD1. Losses at the gene ends were 11 bases for V and 7 bases for J; bases not matched to a gene: 4. CDR1 SNHLY and CDR2 FYNNEI come from the germline V gene. This CDR3 region has 12 residues. The chain's CDR3 is CASRDRGEKLFF. CDR3 nucleotide sequence: TGTGCCTCCCGGGACAGGGGTGAAAAACTGTTTTTT.

This rearrangement joins TRBV7-2 to TRBJ2-7, with D perhaps TRBD2 (6 bases). The germline V gene has CDR1 SGHTA and CDR2 FQGNSA. Trimming cost V 7 bases and J 2 bases, with 15 bases left between them. The CDR3 totals 14 residues. The CDR3 region has the DNA TGTGCCAGCACCCCCTGGGAGGAAACCTACGAGCAGTACTTC. Translating it yields CASTPWEETYEQYF.

In DNA, the CDR3 is TGCGCCAGCAGCCTCCTGACAGGGTTGGGCTACACCTTC. Its translation is CASSLLTGLGYTF. The chain recombines TRBV5-1 with TRBJ1-2; 7 bases fit TRBD1. The CDR3 totals 13 residues. With 4 bases clipped from V and 8 bases from J, the junction kept 8 bases outside the gene matches. In germline, CDR1 is SGHRS, CDR2 YFSETQ.